This T cell receptor (beta chain) appears in the sequencing data of a study of human T cells and chemical hapten exposure. Study-wide background: Mainly, slight library volume differences in the pool made TCR yields vary. General study points: Among TCRs, those above 1 in 1000 frequency were unaffected by DPC sensitization. In comparison with controls, expanded TCRs gave rise to a significantly larger number of large CDR3 similarity clusters.

Time point in this sample: patch test 3, about 24 weeks after DPC sensitization. Treatment described: therapeutic diphenylcyclopropenone sensitization with weekly scalp DPC. This clonotype was recorded a few times. Its specificity is not known. This CDR3 region has 13 residues. Trimming shortened V by 3 bases and J by 6 bases, and 11 bases separated the two germline ends. From germline, CDR1 is SGHVS and CDR2 FQNEAQ. In the original processing: Sample TCR totals centred on a median of around 96,000, ranging about 23,224 to 690,600. One entry per CDR3 protein results from TCRdb running MiXCR on the RACE reads. The V and J calls were not made by the authors but by TCRdb's processing. The repertoire has about 190,000 distinct CDR3 sequences, 24% of them found once; the top ten carry roughly 2.5%.

The V gene is TRBV7-8, the J gene TRBJ2-5; D unclear. The receptor was derived from a woman between 40 and 55 years old with alopecia areata. Some clones in this sample may be carry-over from other donors' samples. Here the sequenced sample was whole blood, taken in connection with sensitization to the hapten diphenylcyclopropenone (DPC). CDR3 DNA: TGTGCCAGCAGCTTGGCGGAACTAAAGACCCAGTACTTC. It specifies CASSLAELKTQYF.